These 20 T cell receptor beta chains came from one sample sequenced in a study of T cell responses to AZD1222 COVID-19 vaccine. Using immunoSEQ multiplex PCR, the repertoire was profiled, and TCRdb retains in-frame clones only, with some absent. Of some 200,000 clones listed, 91% are singletons. The sequenced sample was peripheral blood, obtained 28 days after the second AZD1222 dose. The receptors derive from an adult who received the AZD1222 COVID-19 vaccine.

CDR3 bases: TGTGCCAGTAGTACGGACAGGGCGGTTGGGGTAATCACTGAAGCTTTCTTT. The encoded protein is CASSTDRAVGVITEAFF. V gene TRBV19 combines with J gene TRBJ1-1; 8 nucleotides align to TRBD1. The CDR3 is made up of 17 amino acids. Germline values: CDR1 LNHDA, CDR2 SQIVND (reference sequence). V lost 4 bases to trimming and J lost 4 bases; unmatched junction nucleotides: 14. Full variable domain (rest looked up from reference TRBV19 and TRBJ1-1): DGGITQSPKYLFRKEGQNVTLSCEQNLNHDAMYWYRQDPGQGLRLIYYSQIVNDFQKGDIAEGYSVSREKKESFPLTVTSAQKNPTAFYLCASSTDRAVGVITEAFFGQGTRLTVV.

The gene calls are TRBV2 and TRBJ2-1; D is perhaps TRBD2 (5 bases). This CDR3 region has 17 residues. V gave up 6 bases and J gave up 8 bases, with 26 bases separating them. CDR1 and CDR2 (germline): SNHLY, FYNNEI. The CDR3 nucleotides read TGTGCCAGCAGCGAATGGGTAGTGAGGGATTCCCCTCATGAGCAGTTCTTC. Translated: CASSEWVVRDSPHEQFF. The complete variable domain, with remaining parts taken from reference TRBV2 and TRBJ2-1, reads EPEVTQTPSHQVTQMGQEVILRCVPISNHLYFYWYRQILGQKVEFLVSFYNNEISEKSEIFDDQFSVERPDGSNFTLKIRSTKLEDSAMYFCASSEWVVRDSPHEQFFGPGTRLTVL.

The chain combines TRBV19 with TRBJ1-2, with D unresolved. Germline V gene lookup returns CDR1 LNHDA and CDR2 SQIVND (reference sequence). The CDR3 sequence is 15 residues long. V lost 3 bases and J 1 base, leaving 12 bases between the germline ends. CDR3 DNA: TGTGCCAGTAGTATCTCACGGTTTCTTAACTATGGCTACACCTTC. Residues: CASSISRFLNYGYTF.

The chain carries TRBV5-6 and TRBJ2-7; 10 bases line up with TRBD1. The J segment lost 0 bases and the V segment lost 7 bases, leaving 7 bases of the junction unmatched. CDR3 length equals 15 residues. Germline V gene lookup returns CDR1 SGHDT and CDR2 YYEEEE. The CDR3: CASGTGTGVSYEQYF. The CDR3 nucleotides read TGTGCCAGCGGGACCGGGACAGGGGTCTCCTACGAGCAGTACTTC.

The J gene is TRBJ1-5, the V gene TRBV6-2 or TRBV6-3, with D possibly TRBD1 on 6 matching bases. Germline CDR1 and CDR2: MNHEY and SVGEGT. The CDR3 covers 16 residues. V lost 0 bases and J 7 bases, leaving 16 bases between the germline ends. The CDR3 DNA follows: TGTGCCAGCAGTTACTCGCCCCAGGGGATGGGCCAGCCCCAGCATTTT. Its protein is CASSYSPQGMGQPQHF.

This sequence joins TRBV29-1 and TRBJ2-5, with D unclear. Trimming removed 4 bases from V and 1 base from J, with 10 bases in between. The germline gives CDR1 SQVTM, CDR2 ANQGSEA. The CDR3 consists of 13 residues. CDR3 residues: CSVGSASQETQYF. In DNA, the CDR3 is TGCAGCGTTGGATCGGCCAGCCAAGAGACCCAGTACTTC.

The rearrangement links TRBV7-9 to TRBJ2-2, with 8 bases matching TRBD2. Germline CDR1 is SEHNR and CDR2 is FQNEAQ (reference sequence). The CDR3 sequence is 16 residues long. V gave up 3 bases and J gave up 0 bases; unmatched junction bases: 3. Written as DNA, the CDR3 is TGTGCCAGCAGCTTCGGCGGGAGGTCGAACACCGGGGAGCTGTTTTTT. Its translation: CASSFGGRSNTGELFF.

The chain couples TRBV5-1 to TRBJ2-5; 7 bases line up with TRBD2. This CDR3 spans 16 amino acids. Germline values: CDR1 SGHRS, CDR2 YFSETQ. The trim removed 3 bases at V and 1 base at J, leaving 9 bases unmatched. CDR3: CASSSTGAGSQETQYF. For the CDR3, the DNA is TGCGCCAGCAGCTCGACGGGAGCGGGGTCCCAAGAGACCCAGTACTTC.

The chain joins TRBV19 to TRBJ2-3; D unresolved. This CDR3 is built from 13 residues. From germline, CDR1 is LNHDA and CDR2 SQIVND (reference sequence). The V gene lost 8 bases and the J gene lost 4 bases, with 13 bases spanning the gap. The CDR3, as DNA: TGTGCCAGTCAACTAAGTGGAGCAGATACGCAGTATTTT. It is translated as CASQLSGADTQYF.

This rearrangement joins TRBV7-9 to TRBJ2-6; no firm D call. Germline V lookup: CDR1 SEHNR, CDR2 FQNEAQ (reference sequence). Trimming removed 5 bases at V and 4 bases at J, with 6 bases between. This CDR3 has 13 residues. In DNA, the CDR3 is TGTGCCAGCAGCCCCCCAGGGGCCAACGTCCTGACTTTC. This codes for CASSPPGANVLTF.

This chain joins TRBV5-6 and TRBJ1-6, with TRBD1 matching 8 bases. In germline, CDR1 is SGHDT, CDR2 YYEEEE. V lost 4 bases to trimming and J lost 8 bases; unmatched junction nucleotides: 5. The CDR3 spans 14 residues. The CDR3 sequence is CASSHRGVHSPLHF. Written as DNA, the CDR3 is TGTGCCAGCAGCCACAGGGGGGTTCATTCACCCCTCCACTTT.

The gene calls are TRBV9 and TRBJ1-5, with D hard to call. V was cut by 0 bases and J by 0 bases, with 7 bases left in between. CDR3 size: 15 residues. Per germline, CDR1 SGDLS and CDR2 YYNGEE. The CDR3 is CASSVDPNSNQPQHF. In nucleotides, the CDR3 is TGTGCCAGCAGCGTAGATCCCAATAGCAATCAGCCCCAGCATTTT.

This clone came up once. This sample also contains other DNA sequences that code for the same CDR3. The V call is TRBV5-1, the J call TRBJ2-1; 7 bases align to TRBD2. V shed 0 bases and J 3 bases; nucleotides not matched to a gene: 3. Germline V gene sequence: CDR1 SGHRS, CDR2 YFSETQ. The CDR3 is 15 residues long. Written as DNA, the CDR3 is TGCGCCAGCAGCTTGGATGGCGGGAGCTACAATGAGCAGTTCTTC. Its translation is CASSLDGGSYNEQFF.

The V call is TRBV19, the J call TRBJ1-6; the D is unclear. The V end was cut by 3 bases, the J end by 2 bases, with 8 bases between. CDR1 and CDR2 from the germline V gene are LNHDA and SQIVND (reference sequence). There are 15 residues in the CDR3. For the CDR3, the DNA is TGTGCCAGTAGTATTAGTGGGCCCTATAATTCACCCCTCCACTTT. This sequence encodes CASSISGPYNSPLHF.

The genes are TRBV11-3 and TRBJ1-6; D perhaps matches TRBD1 (5 bases). The CDR3 covers 13 residues. Germline lookup yields CDR1 SGHNT and CDR2 YENEEA. V was cut by 0 bases and J by 10 bases, with 7 bases left in between. For the CDR3, the DNA is TGTGCCAGCAGCTTAGAGAGGGGCTCACCCCTCCACTTT. Protein sequence: CASSLERGSPLHF. The full variable domain, completed using reference TRBV11-3 and TRBJ1-6, is EAGVVQSPRYKIIEKKQPVAFWCNPISGHNTLYWYLQNLGQGPELLIRYENEEAVDDSQLPKDRFSAERLKGVDSTLKIQPAELGDSAVYLCASSLERGSPLHFGNGTRLTVT.

This rearrangement joins TRBV7-2 to TRBJ2-7; unclear D gene. Germline CDR1 and CDR2: SGHTA and FQGNSA. Trimming left V 1 base short and J 6 bases short, with 7 bases between. The length of the CDR3 is 12 residues. The CDR3 is CASSLGVLEQYF. The CDR3 DNA sequence: TGTGCCAGCAGCTTAGGAGTCCTCGAGCAGTACTTC.

Remarks on this clone: The sample holds other DNA sequences that translate to the same CDR3. This rearrangement joins TRBV13 to TRBJ2-7; tentative D call: TRBD1 (6 bases). Trimming left V 5 bases short and J 8 bases short, with 22 bases between. This CDR3 is built from 15 residues. Per the germline V gene, CDR1 is PRHDT and CDR2 is FYEKMQ (reference sequence). CDR3 in amino acids: CASSPQGTYEVKQYF. Here the CDR3 DNA reads TGTGCCAGCAGCCCCCAGGGGACCTACGAGGTGAAGCAGTACTTC.

The CDR3 loop is CASTGLANTDTQYF. CDR3 nucleotide sequence: TGTGCCAGCACGGGACTAGCGAACACAGATACGCAGTATTTT. This rearrangement joins TRBV3-1 (or the pseudogene TRBV3-2) to TRBJ2-3, with 10 nucleotides matching TRBD2. The CDR3 loop spans 14 amino acids. Germline assignment: CDR1 LGHDT and CDR2 YNNKEL (reference sequence). After removal of 7 bases from V and 2 bases from J, the junction contained 3 bases not matched to a gene.

The CDR3 is CASTPTGELFF. The CDR3 DNA reads as TGTGCCAGCACCCCCACCGGGGAGCTGTTTTTT. The chain couples TRBV11-2 to TRBJ2-2; D call uncertain. CDR1 is SGHAT and CDR2 is FQNNGV in the germline V gene. Trimming took 7 bases from V and 4 from J, leaving 4 bases between them. CDR3 size: 11 residues.

This rearrangement joins TRBV2 to TRBJ2-2; D uncertain. Germline V gives CDR1 SNHLY, CDR2 FYNNEI. V was pared by 4 bases and J by 5 bases, with 11 bases between. The length of the CDR3 is 14 residues. For the CDR3, the DNA is TGTGCCAGCAGTGCCGACCTAGGGACCGGGGAGCTGTTTTTT. This sequence encodes CASSADLGTGELFF.